This TCR beta chain originates from a study of blood T cell repertoires in COVID-19 (dated by TCRdb to between 2020 and 2021). As for the study more broadly: Collaborator samples came from the United States, Italy and Spain and covered acute and convalescent phases of COVID-19. The sample metadata nearly always contained a de-identified subject ID, COVID-19 status, age in years and sex. The material from the prospective study consisted of cDNA or gDNA derived from T cells, B-cell-depleted T cells, or PBMCs. Samples came from the ongoing ImmuneRACE study (first 160 participants) plus 1,254 subjects from 6 global collaborators. Where available, HLA class I and class II types were taken from metadata supplied by the sample provider and were not determined by assay-based typing. A freely available public database, intended as a resource for researchers studying the immune response to SARS-CoV-2, is where the repertoires were released. Subjects who had been exposed to COVID-19, were actively infected with it, or had recovered from it provided the deeply sampled blood TCRbeta repertoires that made up the dataset.

As encoded in the germline V gene, CDR1 is KGHSH while CDR2 is LQKENI. V trim: 8 bases; J trim: 8 bases; unmatched bases: 7. From its cysteine to its phenylalanine, the CDR3 spans 13 amino acids. Only CDR3 DNA is held: 39 bases, read in frame from base 1. The collaborating institutions used their own protocols to collect whole blood in K2EDTA tubes. Collaborator samples were shipped for TCRbeta analysis as frozen whole blood, isolated PBMCs, or DNA extracted from either sample type. Here is what the overall study found, with its caveats: Clinical and demographic metadata were provided uncurated, with the amount varying by source and participant.

The immunoSEQ Assay, a bias-controlled multiplex PCR, was used to amplify TCRbeta CDR3 regions from genomic DNA. The original methods were these. The number of nucleated cells in each sample was estimated by amplification of reference gene primers within the assay. To quantify the absolute abundance of each unique TCRbeta CDR3 rearrangement, sequence reads were collapsed and filtered. For each sample, productive Simpson clonality was calculated as the square root of Simpson's diversity index over productive rearrangements. The source is immuneACCESS, and TCRdb retained only in-frame sequences with V and J called. Part of the clones is not carried over; for the studies checked, unresolved V genes explain less than half of this, and the remainder is unexplained. The D gene and trimming were derived from the DNA, and the V and J assignments and clone size from that table. The table for this sample lists about 57,000 clones; 79% of them were counted only once. The top ten hold approximately 30% of the sample.

As for this clone: This clone's antigen is unknown. No much larger clonotype is one base removed from it; base qualities were not supplied.

Rearrangement joined TRBV18 to TRBJ1-4; 8 central nucleotides agree with TRBD1. The source material was peripheral blood. The source is a human donor in a cohort sampled during active COVID-19. The CDR3 region has the sequence CASRDRGGEKLFF. The DNA is TGTGCCAGCCGCGACAGGGGAGGCGAAAAACTGTTTTTT.